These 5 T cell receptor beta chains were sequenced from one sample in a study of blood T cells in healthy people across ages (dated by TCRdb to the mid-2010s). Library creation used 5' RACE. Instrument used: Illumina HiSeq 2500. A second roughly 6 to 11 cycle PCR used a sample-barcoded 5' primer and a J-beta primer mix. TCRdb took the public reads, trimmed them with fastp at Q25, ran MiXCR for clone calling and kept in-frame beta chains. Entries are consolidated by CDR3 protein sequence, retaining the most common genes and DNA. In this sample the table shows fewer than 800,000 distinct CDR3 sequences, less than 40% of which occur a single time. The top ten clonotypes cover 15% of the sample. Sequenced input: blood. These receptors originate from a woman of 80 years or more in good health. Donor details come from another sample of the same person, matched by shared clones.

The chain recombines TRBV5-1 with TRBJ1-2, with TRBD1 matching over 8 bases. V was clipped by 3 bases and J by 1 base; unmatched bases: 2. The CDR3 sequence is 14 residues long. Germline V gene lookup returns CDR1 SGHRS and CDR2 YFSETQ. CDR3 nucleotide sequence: TGCGCCAGCAGCTCGACAGGGGTTAACTATGGCTACACCTTC. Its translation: CASSSTGVNYGYTF.

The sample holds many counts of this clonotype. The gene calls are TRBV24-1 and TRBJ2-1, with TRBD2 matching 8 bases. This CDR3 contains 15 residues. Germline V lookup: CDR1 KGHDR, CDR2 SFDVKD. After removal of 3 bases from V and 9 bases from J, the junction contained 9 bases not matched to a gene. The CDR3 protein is CATSDPSGSMGEQFF. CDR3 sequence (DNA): TGTGCCACCAGTGATCCTAGCGGGTCGATGGGTGAGCAGTTCTTC.

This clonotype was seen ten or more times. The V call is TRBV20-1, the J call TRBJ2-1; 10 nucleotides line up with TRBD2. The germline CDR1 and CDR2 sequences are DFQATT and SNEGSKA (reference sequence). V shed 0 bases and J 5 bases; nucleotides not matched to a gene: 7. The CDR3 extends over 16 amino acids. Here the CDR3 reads CSARDGLLAGDNEQFF. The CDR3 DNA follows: TGCAGTGCTAGAGATGGGCTTCTAGCGGGGGACAATGAGCAGTTCTTC.

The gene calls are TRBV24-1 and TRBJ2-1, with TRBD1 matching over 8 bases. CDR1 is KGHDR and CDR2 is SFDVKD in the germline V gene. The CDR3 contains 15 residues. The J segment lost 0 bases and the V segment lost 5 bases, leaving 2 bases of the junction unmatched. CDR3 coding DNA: TGTGCCACCAGTGCAGGGGGCAACTCCTACAATGAGCAGTTCTTC. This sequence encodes CATSAGGNSYNEQFF.

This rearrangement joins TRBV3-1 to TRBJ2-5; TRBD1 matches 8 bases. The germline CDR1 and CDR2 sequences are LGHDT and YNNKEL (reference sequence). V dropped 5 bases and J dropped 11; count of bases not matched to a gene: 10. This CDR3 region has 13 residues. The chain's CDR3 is CASSARGPEEQYF. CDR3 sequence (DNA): TGTGCCAGCAGCGCCAGGGGGCCGGAAGAGCAGTACTTC.